This T cell receptor beta chain was found in a study of identical twins. Each CDR3 protein gets one entry after TCRdb re-called the 5' RACE reads with MiXCR. Among a few hundred thousand distinct CDR3 sequences, approximately 9.6% were seen once, and the ten largest hold roughly 3%. This clonotype occurred a few times. Unmatched junction bases numbered 8, after V lost 4 bases and J lost 7 bases. This CDR3 contains 13 residues. CDR1 and CDR2 (germline): GTSNPN, SVGIG (reference sequence). These data were also reused for a study on yellow fever vaccine responses in identical twins. That source notes: On the reported evidence, twins' vaccine T cell responses seemed partly convergent and partly personalized.

The TCR originated in a woman between 18 and 30 years old in good health. The sample comprised PBMCs. The genes are TRBV30 and TRBJ2-7; 9 nucleotides agree with TRBD1. As DNA, the CDR3 is TGTGCCTGGAAGGGACAGGGCTCAGGGGAGCAGTACTTC. Protein sequence: CAWKGQGSGEQYF.